One and the same sample provided the 31 T cell receptor beta chains below, sequenced in a study of human versus mouse CDR3 diversity and MHC coevolution. TCRdb's table, derived via immunoSEQ multiplex PCR, lists solely in-frame clones and lacks some. The sample yields about 80,000 clones, just under 95% seen once. The sample consisted of naive CD4+ T cells from blood. Specified subset: CD45RO-negative CD62L-positive naive CD4 T cells. The receptors come from a person aged 25-75 years in good health.

The chain links TRBV6-5 to TRBJ1-5, with 7 bases lining up with TRBD1. V shed 5 bases, J shed 0 bases, and the junction held 4 bases outside the gene matches. The CDR3 consists of 15 residues. Germline V gene sequence: CDR1 MNHEY, CDR2 SVGAGI. CDR3 loop: CASSPQGFSNQPQHF. The CDR3 DNA follows: TGTGCCAGCAGTCCACAGGGGTTTAGCAATCAGCCCCAGCATTTT.

A single count supports this clone. The chain is built from TRBV27 and TRBJ1-2; the match to TRBD1 covers 9 bases. The CDR3 consists of 14 residues. Trimming removed 5 bases from V and 4 bases from J; junction bases left unmatched: 5. Germline-derived CDR1 and CDR2 are MNHEY and SMNVEV (reference sequence). The CDR3 protein is CASSPGQGSYGYTF. The CDR3 bases are TGTGCCAGCAGTCCGGGACAGGGAAGCTATGGCTACACCTTC.

This clone was detected once. Here the CDR3 reads CASSPRFDRAAVNEQYF. The CDR3 DNA reads as TGTGCCAGCAGCCCTCGTTTTGACAGGGCCGCGGTCAACGAGCAGTACTTC. The rearrangement links TRBV9 to TRBJ2-7; 7 bases line up with TRBD1. V lost 4 bases, J lost 5 bases, and 18 bases stayed unmatched. Per germline, CDR1 SGDLS and CDR2 YYNGEE. This CDR3 contains 17 residues.

About this clone itself: The junction departs from the called germline gene at one end, perhaps through a read error. This sequence joins TRBV28 and TRBJ1-2, with D hard to call. CDR1 MDHEN and CDR2 SYDVKM come from the germline V gene. The CDR3 has 11 amino acids. CDR3 bases: TGTGCCACCCAAAGTGTACGGACTGTCGCCTTC. Encoded protein: CATQSVRTVAF.

The CDR3 coding sequence is TGTGCCAGCAGTAAACAGGGAGTCGGCAATCAGCCCCAGCATTTT. Protein product: CASSKQGVGNQPQHF. The rearrangement joins TRBV6-5 to TRBJ1-5; possible D gene TRBD1, 6 bases. The CDR3 totals 15 residues. V shed 5 bases and J shed 2 bases, with 13 bases lying between them. Germline lookup yields CDR1 MNHEY and CDR2 SVGAGI.

The chain joins TRBV5-1 to TRBJ1-1, with D possibly TRBD1 on 5 matching bases. The germline V gene has CDR1 SGHRS and CDR2 YFSETQ. The CDR3 runs 14 residues. The germline V and J ends were trimmed by 2 bases and 4 bases, with 12 bases remaining between them. CDR3 sequence: CASSFDGGGTEAFF. In DNA, the CDR3 is TGCGCCAGCAGCTTTGACGGCGGGGGCACTGAAGCTTTCTTT.

This chain uses TRBV11-3 with TRBJ2-7, with 8 bases that match TRBD1. Germline V CDR1 and CDR2: SGHNT, YENEEA. The ends lost 1 base at V and 3 bases at J; junction bases unmatched: 5. The CDR3 runs to 15 residues. As DNA, the CDR3 is TGTGCCAGCAGCTTAGGGGCAGGGGGCAACTACGAGCAGTACTTC. It codes for CASSLGAGGNYEQYF.

The J gene is TRBJ2-1, the V gene TRBV27; D ambiguous. Germline CDR1 and CDR2: MNHEY and SMNVEV (reference sequence). Trimming cost V 0 bases and J 9 bases, with 12 bases left between them. The CDR3 runs to 14 residues. In nucleotides, the CDR3 is TGTGCCAGCAGTTTATCCCACTGGGCGTCTGAGCAGTTCTTC. Translated: CASSLSHWASEQFF.

This rearrangement joins TRBV6-5 to TRBJ2-7, with 9 bases fitting TRBD1. Trimming at V came to 5 bases and at J to 5 bases, leaving 10 bases not matched to a gene. This CDR3 has 15 amino acids. The germline gives CDR1 MNHEY, CDR2 SVGAGI. The CDR3 here is CASSRQGQGVHEQYF. CDR3 DNA: TGTGCCAGCAGTCGCCAGGGACAGGGTGTCCACGAGCAGTACTTC.

The chain links TRBV6-4 to TRBJ1-2; TRBD1 matches at 7 bases. V dropped 6 bases and J dropped 8; count of bases not matched to a gene: 9. Germline-derived CDR1 and CDR2 are MRHNA and SNTAGT. The CDR3 totals 13 residues. The CDR3 spells CASRMEGAEGYTF. CDR3 bases: TGTGCCAGCAGGATGGAGGGGGCAGAGGGCTACACCTTC.

CDR3 sequence (DNA): TGTGCCAGCAGCTTACTAGGGGTGAGGACTGAAGCTTTCTTT. It translates to CASSLLGVRTEAFF. The chain joins TRBV7-3 to TRBJ1-1; TRBD1 is a possible D gene (5 bases). The CDR3 consists of 14 residues. Trimming took off 2 bases at V and 5 bases at J, with 12 bases between the two ends. Germline V lookup: CDR1 SGHTA, CDR2 FQGTGA.

J is TRBJ1-5 and V is TRBV6-1, with D possibly matching TRBD1 (6 bases). Deletions cut 6 bases from V and 4 bases from J, with 13 bases between. The CDR3 extends over 14 amino acids. Per germline, CDR1 MNHNS and CDR2 SASEGT. The CDR3 coding sequence is TGTGCCAGCAGACAGGGAGTTGGGAATCAGCCCCAGCATTTT. This gives the protein CASRQGVGNQPQHF.

V and J are TRBV18 and TRBJ2-3; D unresolved. Deletions cut 5 bases from V and 4 bases from J, with 4 bases between. Germline CDR1 reads KGHSH; CDR2 reads LQKENI. This CDR3 has 11 residues. The CDR3 protein is CASSSSDTQYF. In nucleotides, the CDR3 is TGTGCCAGCTCATCCTCAGATACGCAGTATTTT.

This sequence joins TRBV19 and TRBJ1-1, with 8 nucleotides matching TRBD1. The CDR3 consists of 13 residues. Trimming removed 6 bases from V and 5 bases from J; junction bases left unmatched: 5. Per germline, CDR1 LNHDA and CDR2 SQIVND (reference sequence). This CDR3 reads CASSQGAGTEAFF. The CDR3 region has the DNA TGTGCCAGTAGCCAGGGGGCAGGGACTGAAGCTTTCTTT.

The V gene is TRBV7-8, the J gene TRBJ1-2; D uncertain. Germline V gene lookup returns CDR1 SGHVS and CDR2 FQNEAQ. Trimming stripped 2 bases from V and 8 bases from J, with 24 bases between. This CDR3 contains 17 residues. This chain's CDR3 is CASSLLSAPPAVFGYTF. In DNA, the CDR3 is TGTGCCAGCAGCTTACTGAGCGCACCCCCTGCCGTTTTCGGCTACACCTTC.

The chain has TRBV7-2 and TRBJ2-3, with TRBD1 matching 11 bases. The CDR3 extends over 16 amino acids. The germline gives CDR1 SGHTA, CDR2 FQGNSA. The ends lost 4 bases at V and 3 bases at J; junction bases unmatched: 6. CDR3 bases: TGTGCCAGCAGCTGGCGGGGGACAGGGGGTACAGATACGCAGTATTTT. This gives the protein CASSWRGTGGTDTQYF.

J is TRBJ2-7 and V is TRBV27; 8 positions match TRBD1. This CDR3 has 14 amino acids. The V and J ends lost 3 bases and 6 bases, in that order; junction bases with no gene match: 7. Germline CDR1 MNHEY, CDR2 SMNVEV (reference sequence). DNA for the CDR3: TGTGCCAGCAGTTTTGGCAGGGGGCATGGCGAGCAGTACTTC. Translating gives CASSFGRGHGEQYF.

This chain uses TRBV20-1 with TRBJ2-1; D gene uncertain. This CDR3 region has 11 residues. Per germline, CDR1 DFQATT and CDR2 SNEGSKA (reference sequence). V was clipped by 3 bases and J by 6 bases, with 6 bases between them. As DNA, the CDR3 is TGCAGTGCTAGCCCTAGCAATGAGCAGTTCTTC. It specifies CSASPSNEQFF.

This chain links TRBV4-1 with TRBJ2-1, with D possibly TRBD2 on 6 matching bases. CDR3 length equals 14 residues. Germline V lookup: CDR1 MGHRA, CDR2 YSYEKL. The V end was cut by 0 bases, the J end by 9 bases, with 12 bases between. CDR3 sequence (DNA): TGCGCCAGCAGCCAAGATCTGATGGGAGGTGAGCAGTTCTTC. Translated: CASSQDLMGGEQFF.

The rearrangement links TRBV5-1 to TRBJ2-3; TRBD2 is a possible D gene (6 bases). This CDR3 region has 15 residues. Germline V gene lookup returns CDR1 SGHRS and CDR2 YFSETQ. The ends were cut back, 0 bases at V and 1 base at J, with 9 bases in the middle. CDR3: CASSLDGSRTDTQYF. Written as DNA, the CDR3 is TGCGCCAGCAGCTTGGACGGGAGCCGCACAGATACGCAGTATTTT.

The V and J genes are TRBV28 and TRBJ2-5, with D possibly TRBD1 on 6 matching bases. TRBJ2-7 explains the end of the DNA better; the J call may be wrong. The CDR3 is 13 amino acids. Germline CDR1 and CDR2: MDHEN and SYDVKM. The CDR3 DNA follows: TGTGCCAGCACCGCGGACAGCTCCTACGAGCAGTACTTC. This encodes CASTADSSYEQYF.

V is TRBV30 and J is TRBJ1-1; a weak D match, TRBD1 (5 bases). The CDR3 has 12 residues. Germline loops: CDR1 GTSNPN, CDR2 SVGIG (reference sequence). V was trimmed by 8 bases and J by 0 bases, leaving 10 bases between them. As DNA, the CDR3 is TGTGCCCGTGACAGATTGAACACTGAAGCTTTCTTT. Encoded protein: CARDRLNTEAFF.

CDR3 DNA sequence: TGCGCCAGCAGCGTAGCAATTGGACAGAACACTGAAGCTTTCTTT. Amino acid sequence: CASSVAIGQNTEAFF. This chain connects TRBV5-1 to TRBJ1-1, with D perhaps matching TRBD1 (5 bases). V was cut by 4 bases and J by 1 base, with 14 bases left in between. Germline V gene sequence: CDR1 SGHRS, CDR2 YFSETQ. CDR3 length: 15 amino acids.

The chain links TRBV6-5 to TRBJ2-2; weak D call: TRBD1 (6 bases). The V end lost 8 bases, the J end lost 5 bases, and 15 bases lay between the germline ends. CDR1 and CDR2 from the germline V gene are MNHEY and SVGAGI. This CDR3 comprises 14 residues. The CDR3 loop is CASLMGQGTGELFF. In DNA, the CDR3 is TGTGCCAGCTTGATGGGTCAGGGGACCGGGGAGCTGTTTTTT.

The chain carries TRBV19 and TRBJ2-2; no definite D call. Germline V gives CDR1 LNHDA, CDR2 SQIVND (reference sequence). Trimming took 3 bases from V and 5 from J, leaving 19 bases between them. There are 17 residues in the CDR3. CDR3 protein: CASSMPVRQVRTGELFF. The CDR3 DNA sequence: TGTGCCAGTAGTATGCCGGTTCGCCAGGTACGGACCGGGGAGCTGTTTTTT.

The V gene is TRBV5-4, the J gene TRBJ1-1; 7 bases map to TRBD1. V shed 7 bases and J 4 bases; nucleotides not matched to a gene: 10. This CDR3 has 14 residues. In germline, CDR1 is SGHNT, CDR2 YYREEE (reference sequence). CDR3 DNA sequence: TGTGCCAGCGGGAGACAGGGAGAGTTCACTGAAGCTTTCTTT. This encodes CASGRQGEFTEAFF.

The chain has TRBV28 and TRBJ2-2; 7 nucleotides align to TRBD2. Trimming removed 2 bases from V and 8 bases from J; junction bases left unmatched: 11. Looked up from germline, CDR1 is MDHEN and CDR2 is SYDVKM. The CDR3 is made up of 16 amino acids. The CDR3 here is CASSLRVAGAVGELFF. CDR3 coding DNA: TGTGCCAGCAGTTTAAGGGTAGCGGGTGCAGTGGGGGAGCTGTTTTTT.

V is TRBV9 and J is TRBJ1-3; 7 bases are a match to TRBD1. Germline CDR1 SGDLS, CDR2 YYNGEE. CDR3 length: 16 amino acids. Trimming at V came to 3 bases and at J to 4 bases, leaving 10 bases not matched to a gene. CDR3 DNA: TGTGCCAGCAGCGCGATAACAGGGGCTGCGGGAAACACCATATATTTT. Amino acid sequence: CASSAITGAAGNTIYF.

This chain uses TRBV19 with TRBJ1-2, with D tentatively TRBD1 (6 bases). The germline V gene encodes CDR1 LNHDA and CDR2 SQIVND (reference sequence). The CDR3 is 14 residues long. Trimming shortened V by 1 base and J by 8 bases, and 14 bases separated the two germline ends. CDR3 amino acids: CASSIAAGAPGYTF. CDR3 sequence (DNA): TGTGCCAGTAGTATAGCGGCGGGGGCGCCCGGCTACACCTTC.

The chain recombines TRBV10-1 with TRBJ1-2; TRBD1 aligns across 10 bases. The CDR3 has 13 residues. The V gene's germline CDR1 is WNHNN and CDR2 SYGVQD (reference sequence). With 6 bases clipped from V and 4 bases from J, the junction kept 2 bases outside the gene matches. As DNA, the CDR3 is TGCGCCAGCAGGACAGGGGGCTTCTATGGCTACACCTTC. This sequence encodes CASRTGGFYGYTF.

This clone occurred a few times. The rearrangement uses TRBV28 and TRBJ1-1; weak D call: TRBD1 (5 bases). The CDR3 contains 14 residues. Per germline, CDR1 MDHEN and CDR2 SYDVKM. V was cut by 7 bases and J by 1 base, with 13 bases left in between. The chain's CDR3 is CASITGLPNTEAFF. The CDR3 DNA is TGTGCCAGCATTACGGGACTTCCGAACACTGAAGCTTTCTTT.